This T cell receptor beta chain originates from a study of early T cells in non-severe SARS-CoV-2 infection. Study-wide context: Sequenced bulk RNA came from whole blood that was unsorted, and chains were unpaired.

CDR1 is SQVTM, CDR2 ANQGSEA, per germline. The V end lost 3 bases, the J end lost 7 bases, and 13 bases lay between the germline ends. The CDR3 extends over 13 amino acids. The TCR library protocol was used to attach unique molecular identifiers. These identifiers were attached to individual cDNA molecules. One entry per CDR3 protein results from TCRdb running MiXCR on the 5' RACE reads. The sample has more than 95,000 distinct CDR3 sequences, 16% seen once. This TCR was sampled from an adult who was a healthcare worker with PCR-confirmed SARS-CoV-2 infection or an uninfected control (not recorded which). The chain joins TRBV29-1 to TRBJ2-1, with a tentative D call TRBD2 (6 bases). Sequencing used whole blood. The CDR3 here is CSVDFVGTNEQFF. As DNA, the CDR3 is TGCAGCGTTGATTTTGTGGGGACTAATGAGCAGTTCTTC.